This T cell receptor beta chain comes out of a study of blood T cell repertoires in COVID-19. Followed over time, Seattle patients had been enrolled while infection was active. The method was immunoSEQ multiplex PCR; TCRdb's version includes in-frame clones alone and lacks a portion of them. The sample includes 89,000 or so clones, roughly nine tenths seen only once; the top ten take less than 3.5%. The sequence derives from a man between 45 and 60 years old with COVID-19, enrolled during active disease. Sample: peripheral blood.

CDR3 sequence: CASSLTSGGPVEQFF. DNA of the CDR3: TGCGCCAGCAGCTTAACTAGCGGGGGTCCTGTTGAGCAGTTCTTC. This chain links TRBV5-1 with TRBJ2-1, with 11 bases aligning to TRBD2. Germline lookup yields CDR1 SGHRS and CDR2 YFSETQ. V shed 2 bases, J shed 9 bases, and the junction held 7 bases outside the gene matches. The CDR3 has 15 residues.